This T cell receptor beta chain emerged from a study of T-cell reconstitution after alpha-beta-depleted transplantation in children. Findings and limits, study-wide: By about two months after transplant, alpha-beta T cells reportedly arose from several hundred graft clones that had expanded. Surviving recipient T cells and thymic progenitors accounted for the high day-60 TCRbeta diversity observed in some patients. From newly produced T cells came most of the T-cell counts and diversity one year after transplant.

Trimming took 4 bases from V and 0 from J, leaving 13 bases between them. This CDR3 has 15 residues. This clonotype was counted ten times or more. The antigen is not known. Unique molecular identifiers were incorporated into the prepared TCRbeta library. TCRdb independently ran MiXCR on the PCR reads; one entry per CDR3 protein. The sample yields 140,000 or so distinct CDR3 sequences, around 9% seen once. Here the sequenced sample was PBMCs, mostly from graft donor cells, taken 180 days after TCRalphabeta/CD19-depleted stem cell transplant. This chain uses TRBV12-3 or TRBV12-4 with TRBJ2-7; TRBD2 is a possible D gene (6 bases). This sequence originates from a female patient between 2 and 15 years old who had a stem cell transplant for congenital amegakaryocytic thrombocytopenia, so the T cells may come from the graft donor. CDR3 nucleotide sequence: TGTGCCAGCAGTTGGGGTTACGGGGGCTCCTACGAGCAGTACTTC. It yields the protein CASSWGYGGSYEQYF.